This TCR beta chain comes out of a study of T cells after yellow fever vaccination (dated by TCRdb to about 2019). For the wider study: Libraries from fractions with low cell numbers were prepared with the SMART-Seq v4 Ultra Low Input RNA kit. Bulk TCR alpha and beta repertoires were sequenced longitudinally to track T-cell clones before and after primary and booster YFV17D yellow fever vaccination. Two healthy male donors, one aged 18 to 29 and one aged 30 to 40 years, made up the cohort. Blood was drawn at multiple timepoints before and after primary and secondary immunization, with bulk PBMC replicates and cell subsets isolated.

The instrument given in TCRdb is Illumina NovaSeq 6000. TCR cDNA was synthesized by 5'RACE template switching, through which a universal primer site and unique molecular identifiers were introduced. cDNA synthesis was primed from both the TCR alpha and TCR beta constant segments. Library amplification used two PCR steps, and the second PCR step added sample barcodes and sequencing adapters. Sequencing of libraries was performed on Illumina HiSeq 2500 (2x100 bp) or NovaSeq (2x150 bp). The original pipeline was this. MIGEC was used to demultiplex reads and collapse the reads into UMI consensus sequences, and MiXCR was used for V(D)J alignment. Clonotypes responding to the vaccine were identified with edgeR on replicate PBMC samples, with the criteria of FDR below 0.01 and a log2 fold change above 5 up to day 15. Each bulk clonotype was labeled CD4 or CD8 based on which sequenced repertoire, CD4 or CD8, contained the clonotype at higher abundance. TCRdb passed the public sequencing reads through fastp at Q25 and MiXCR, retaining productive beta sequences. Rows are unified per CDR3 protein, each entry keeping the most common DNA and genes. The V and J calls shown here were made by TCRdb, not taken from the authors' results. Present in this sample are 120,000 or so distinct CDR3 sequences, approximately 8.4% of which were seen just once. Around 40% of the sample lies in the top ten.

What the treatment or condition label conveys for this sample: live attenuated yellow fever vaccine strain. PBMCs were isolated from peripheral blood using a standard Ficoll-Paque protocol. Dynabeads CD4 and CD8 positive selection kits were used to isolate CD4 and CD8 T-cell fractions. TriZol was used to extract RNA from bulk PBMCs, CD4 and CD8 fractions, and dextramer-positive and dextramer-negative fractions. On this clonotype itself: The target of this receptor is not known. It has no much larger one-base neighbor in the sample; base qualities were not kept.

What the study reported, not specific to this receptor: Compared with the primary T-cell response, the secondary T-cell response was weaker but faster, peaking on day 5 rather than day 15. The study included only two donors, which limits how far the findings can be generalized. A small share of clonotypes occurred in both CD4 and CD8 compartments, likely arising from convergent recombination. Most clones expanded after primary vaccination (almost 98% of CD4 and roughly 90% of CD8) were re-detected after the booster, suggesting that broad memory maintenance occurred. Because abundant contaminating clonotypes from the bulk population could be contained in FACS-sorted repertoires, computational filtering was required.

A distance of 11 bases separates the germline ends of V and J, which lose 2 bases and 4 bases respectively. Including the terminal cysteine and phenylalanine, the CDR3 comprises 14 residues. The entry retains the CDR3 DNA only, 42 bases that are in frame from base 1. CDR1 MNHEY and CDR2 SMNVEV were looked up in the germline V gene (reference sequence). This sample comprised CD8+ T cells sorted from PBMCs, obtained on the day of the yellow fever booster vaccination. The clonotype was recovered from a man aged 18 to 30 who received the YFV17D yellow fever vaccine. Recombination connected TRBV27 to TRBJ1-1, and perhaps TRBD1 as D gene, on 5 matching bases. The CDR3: CASSLQGSITEAFF. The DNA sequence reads TGTGCCAGCAGTTTACAGGGTTCAATCACTGAAGCTTTCTTT.